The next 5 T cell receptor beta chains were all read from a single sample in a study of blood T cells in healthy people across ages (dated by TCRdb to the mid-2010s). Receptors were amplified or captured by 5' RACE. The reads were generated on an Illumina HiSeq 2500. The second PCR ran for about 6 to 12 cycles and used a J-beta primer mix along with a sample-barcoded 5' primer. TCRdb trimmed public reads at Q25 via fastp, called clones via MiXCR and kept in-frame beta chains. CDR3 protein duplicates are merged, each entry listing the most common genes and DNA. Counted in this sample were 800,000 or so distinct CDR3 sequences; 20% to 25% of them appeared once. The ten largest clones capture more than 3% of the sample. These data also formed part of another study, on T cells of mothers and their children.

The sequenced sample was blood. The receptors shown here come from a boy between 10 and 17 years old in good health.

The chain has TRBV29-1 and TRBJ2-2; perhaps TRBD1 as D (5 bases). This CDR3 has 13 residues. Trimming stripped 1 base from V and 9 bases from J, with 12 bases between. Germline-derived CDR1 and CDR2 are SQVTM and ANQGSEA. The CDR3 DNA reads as TGCAGCGTTGAAGGGGGCACACCCTGGGAGCTGTTTTTT. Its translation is CSVEGGTPWELFF.

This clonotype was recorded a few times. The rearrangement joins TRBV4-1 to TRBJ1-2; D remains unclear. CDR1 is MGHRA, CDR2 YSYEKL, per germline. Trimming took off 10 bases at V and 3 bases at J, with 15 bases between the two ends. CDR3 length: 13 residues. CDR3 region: CATASGLDYGYTF. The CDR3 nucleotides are TGCGCCACAGCTTCGGGCCTCGACTATGGCTACACCTTC.

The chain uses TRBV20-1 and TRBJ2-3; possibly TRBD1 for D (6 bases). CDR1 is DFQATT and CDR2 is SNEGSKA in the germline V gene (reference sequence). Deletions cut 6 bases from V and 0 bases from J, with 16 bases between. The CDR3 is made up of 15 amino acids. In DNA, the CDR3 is TGCAGTGCCCCCCCGGGACACGGCAGCACAGATACGCAGTATTTT. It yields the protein CSAPPGHGSTDTQYF.

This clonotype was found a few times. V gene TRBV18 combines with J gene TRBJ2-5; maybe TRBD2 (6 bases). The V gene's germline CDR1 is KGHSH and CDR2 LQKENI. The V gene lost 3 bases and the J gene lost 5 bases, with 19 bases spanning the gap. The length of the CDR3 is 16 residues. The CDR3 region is CASSPSDGGSEETQYF. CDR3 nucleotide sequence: TGTGCCAGCTCACCGTCCGACGGGGGTTCTGAGGAGACCCAGTACTTC.

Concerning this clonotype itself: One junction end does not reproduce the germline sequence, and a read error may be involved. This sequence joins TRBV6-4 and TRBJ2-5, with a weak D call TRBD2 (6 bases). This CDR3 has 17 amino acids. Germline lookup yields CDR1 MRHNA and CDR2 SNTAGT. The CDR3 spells CASSDSTRGISGNELFF. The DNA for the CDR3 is TGTGCCAGCAGTGACTCGACCCGCGGGATTTCGGGAAATGAGCTGTTCTTC.